What follows are 25 T cell receptor beta chains derived from one specimen sequenced in a study of spatial heterogeneity in lung cancer (dated by TCRdb to between 2019 and 2020). Overall study outcomes, separate from this receptor: The number of expanded intratumoral alpha and beta TCRs correlated with the tumor nonsynonymous mutation count.

In light of the paper, this sample's time point label describes: sample taken at primary tumor resection. The method was 5' RACE. This sample was sequenced with a NextSeq 500. The public reads were reprocessed in TCRdb via fastp at Q25 and MiXCR, keeping in-frame beta chains. When rows share a CDR3 protein, they turn into one entry using the most common DNA and genes. This sample has about 6,800 distinct CDR3 sequences in its table, and 13% to 15% of those were observed once. The ten biggest clones cover more than 8.5% of the sample. Antigen specificity for these receptors is unknown. Sequenced here: lung tumor tissue, sampled at surgery. These receptors were taken from a male donor with early-stage non-small cell lung cancer.

About this clonotype itself: Found in a library prepared for alpha chains, this beta chain is an off-target read, and its abundance has little meaning. The gene calls are TRBV6-1 and TRBJ2-7; 9 bases match TRBD1. There are 15 residues in the CDR3. The V gene's germline CDR1 is MNHNS and CDR2 SASEGT. V lost 4 bases to trimming and J lost 5 bases; unmatched junction nucleotides: 9. The CDR3 nucleotides read TGTGCCAGCAGTGGGACAGGGGAAAGAATGAACGAGCAGTACTTC. This translates into CASSGTGERMNEQYF.

This clonotype was seen more than once but under ten times. This beta chain came through as a stray read in a library set up for alpha chains, and its size says little. This chain's CDR3 is CAIRPEGDTQYF. The CDR3, as DNA: TGTGCCATCAGGCCGGAGGGGGATACGCAGTATTTT. The V gene is TRBV10-3, the J gene TRBJ2-3; the D gene is possibly TRBD2 (6 bases). Germline V gives CDR1 ENHRY, CDR2 SYGVKD. The CDR3 sequence is 12 residues long. Trimming cost V 6 bases and J 6 bases, with 10 bases left between them.

As concerns this clonotype: Within a library made for alpha chains, this beta chain is off target, and its count is uninformative. The chain is built from TRBV28 and TRBJ2-7; D is ambiguous. CDR3 length equals 13 residues. Germline values: CDR1 MDHEN, CDR2 SYDVKM. Trimming removed 7 bases at V and 4 bases at J, with 14 bases between. The CDR3 here is CASNSAGPYEQYF. Written as DNA, the CDR3 is TGTGCCAGCAACTCGGCCGGACCATACGAGCAGTACTTC. Complete variable domain (other parts from reference TRBV28 and TRBJ2-7): DVKVTQSSRYLVKRTGEKVFLECVQDMDHENMFWYRQDPGLGLRLIYFSYDVKMKEKGDIPEGYSVSREKKERFSLILESASTNQTSMYLCASNSAGPYEQYFGPGTRLTVT.

This clonotype was seen more than once but under ten times. This beta chain appears as a stray read in a library generated for alpha chains; its size is not informative. The chain employs TRBV20-1 and TRBJ2-4; the match to TRBD2 covers 7 bases. Germline CDR1 and CDR2: DFQATT and SNEGSKA (reference sequence). The V gene end was trimmed by 6 bases and the J gene end by 2 bases; junction bases not matched to a gene: 13. CDR3 length equals 16 residues. CDR3 DNA sequence: TGCAGTGCCCCCGATCCCGCGGGGGTGTCCAAAAACATTCAGTACTTC. It translates to CSAPDPAGVSKNIQYF.

This clonotype was recorded a few times. This beta chain came through as a stray read in a library set up for alpha chains, and its size says little. The CDR3 DNA sequence: TGTGCCATCGCTGGGACACCCACCAGCCAAGAGACCCAGTACTTC. Protein product: CAIAGTPTSQETQYF. This chain links TRBV10-3 with TRBJ2-5, with a possible D match to TRBD1 (6 bases). The CDR3 loop spans 15 amino acids. V gave up 8 bases and J gave up 1 base, with 17 bases separating them. Germline V gene data show CDR1 as ENHRY and CDR2 as SYGVKD.

Remarks on this clonotype: Since the library was made to target alpha chains, this beta chain is a stray read and its abundance is not meaningful. The chain joins TRBV6-4 to TRBJ1-1, with D tentatively TRBD1 (5 bases). V was clipped by 0 bases and J by 5 bases, with 13 bases between them. Germline lookup yields CDR1 MRHNA and CDR2 SNTAGT. The CDR3 is 15 residues long. The CDR3 here is CASSDSGRAGTEAFF. The DNA of the CDR3 is TGTGCCAGCAGTGACTCCGGCAGGGCAGGGACTGAAGCTTTCTTT.

This clonotype was picked up many times. In a library made to pick up alpha chains, this beta chain is a stray read with a size that means little. The chain links TRBV7-9 to TRBJ1-2; D is undetermined. The CDR3 spans 12 residues. The germline V gene has CDR1 SEHNR and CDR2 FQNEAQ (reference sequence). V was cut by 1 base and J by 6 bases, with 6 bases left in between. The CDR3 reads CASSLDRHGYTF. For the CDR3, the DNA is TGTGCCAGCAGCTTAGACCGTCATGGCTACACCTTC.

Worth noting for this clonotype: The library was built for alpha chains, so this beta chain is an off-target read and its size means little. The genes are TRBV3-1 and TRBJ2-5, with 9 bases lining up with TRBD1. The CDR3 length is 15 residues. Germline CDR1 LGHDT, CDR2 YNNKEL (reference sequence). The V segment lost 5 bases and the J segment 5 bases; nucleotides outside the gene matches: 9. The DNA for the CDR3 is TGTGCCAGCAGCTATACGGACAGGGGAGGGGAGACCCAGTACTTC. This encodes CASSYTDRGGETQYF.

Ten or more counts support this clonotype. Because the library targeted alpha chains, this beta chain is an off-target read whose size means little. The chain employs TRBV6-5 and TRBJ1-5; weak D call: TRBD1 (5 bases). The germline V and J ends were trimmed by 0 bases and 5 bases, with 8 bases remaining between them. CDR3 size: 14 residues. Germline CDR1 is MNHEY and CDR2 is SVGAGI. CDR3 region: CASSYSRGDQPQHF. In nucleotides, the CDR3 is TGTGCCAGCAGTTACTCAAGGGGTGATCAGCCCCAGCATTTT.

This clonotype was counted ten times or more. This beta chain is an unintended read in a library built for alpha chains; its size means little. The CDR3 protein is CASSFWQGAEAFF. CDR3 nucleotide sequence: TGCGCCAGCAGCTTTTGGCAGGGGGCTGAAGCTTTCTTT. The V and J genes are TRBV5-1 and TRBJ1-1; 7 bases are shared with TRBD1. Looked up from germline, CDR1 is SGHRS and CDR2 is YFSETQ. V was clipped by 2 bases and J by 6 bases; unmatched bases: 4. This CDR3 is built from 13 residues.

This clonotype is classed as large. The size of this beta chain means little, since it is a stray read in a library made for alpha chains. This rearrangement joins TRBV12-3 or TRBV12-4 to TRBJ1-1; D is ambiguous. The CDR3 is 12 residues long. V shed 10 bases and J shed 2 bases, with 11 bases lying between them. The CDR3 nucleotides are TGTGCCAATGTGGGGATTAACACTGAAGCTTTCTTT. Amino acids: CANVGINTEAFF.

Judged by abundance, this clonotype is medium-sized. With the library built for alpha chains, this beta chain is off target and its frequency is not meaningful. This sequence joins TRBV12-3 or TRBV12-4 and TRBJ2-3; D tentatively reads TRBD1 or TRBD2 (5 bases each). The V end was cut by 6 bases, the J end by 3 bases, with 16 bases between. The CDR3 has 15 amino acids. CDR3 protein: CASSHRDEGTDTQYF. In DNA form, the CDR3 reads TGTGCCAGCAGCCACCGAGATGAGGGGACAGATACGCAGTATTTT.

Details on this clonotype: In a library made to pick up alpha chains, this beta chain is a stray read with a size that means little. V gene TRBV9 combines with J gene TRBJ2-3; D uncertain. The V gene lost 4 bases and the J gene lost 0 bases, with 9 bases spanning the gap. This CDR3 spans 14 amino acids. Germline assignment: CDR1 SGDLS and CDR2 YYNGEE. CDR3 DNA sequence: TGTGCCAGCAGCTTTCCCGCTAGCACAGATACGCAGTATTTT. It is translated as CASSFPASTDTQYF.

As regards this clonotype: This beta chain slipped into a library made for alpha chains as a stray read, so its size is not meaningful. The rearrangement links TRBV6-1 to TRBJ1-5; D uncertain. V shed 1 base and J shed 7 bases, with 8 bases lying between them. Germline lookup yields CDR1 MNHNS and CDR2 SASEGT. This CDR3 region has 13 residues. Here the CDR3 DNA reads TGTGCCAGCAGTGAAGGGGGAGCACAGCCCCAGCATTTT. Amino acid sequence: CASSEGGAQPQHF.

Remarks on this clonotype: Because this beta chain is a stray read in a library intended to capture alpha chains, its abundance should not be given much weight. The chain joins TRBV7-8 to TRBJ2-2; D call uncertain. The germline V gene has CDR1 SGHVS and CDR2 FQNEAQ. Between the trimmed V and J ends, which lost 1 base and 3 bases, there was a span of 3 bases. The CDR3 extends over 13 amino acids. The CDR3 here is CASSLGYTGELFF. In DNA, the CDR3 is TGTGCCAGCAGCTTAGGGTACACCGGGGAGCTGTTTTTT.

In this sample, this clonotype is medium-sized. This beta chain was picked up by a library intended for alpha chains and is off target, so its count carries little meaning. The chain recombines TRBV9 with TRBJ1-2, with D perhaps matching TRBD1 (6 bases). CDR3 length: 14 residues. The germline V gene has CDR1 SGDLS and CDR2 YYNGEE. Trimming took 4 bases from V and 7 from J, leaving 17 bases between them. Written as DNA, the CDR3 is TGTGCCAGCAGCTCCAGCTCAGGGGCAAGTGGCTACACCTTC. Its protein is CASSSSSGASGYTF.

This clonotype has only a few counts. Within a library made for alpha chains, this beta chain is off target, and its count is uninformative. The chain recombines TRBV19 with TRBJ2-2; the D is unclear. This CDR3 contains 15 residues. Germline assignment: CDR1 LNHDA and CDR2 SQIVND (reference sequence). The ends were cut back, 1 base at V and 8 bases at J, with 14 bases in the middle. DNA of the CDR3: TGTGCCAGTAGTATAGTCCCCGGGCCCAAAGGGGAGCTGTTTTTT. This translates into CASSIVPGPKGELFF.

This clonotype was counted at least ten times. Being off target in a library aimed at alpha chains, this beta chain has a size of little meaning. This sequence joins TRBV6-1 and TRBJ1-3; D unresolved. The V gene's germline CDR1 is MNHNS and CDR2 SASEGT. V was cut by 5 bases and J by 1 base, with 9 bases left in between. This CDR3 region has 14 residues. The DNA of the CDR3 is TGTGCCAGCAGTACCGGACTGTCTGGAAACACCATATATTTT. Translated: CASSTGLSGNTIYF.

This clonotype is medium-sized within its sample. Since the library was made to target alpha chains, this beta chain is a stray read and its abundance is not meaningful. The V gene is TRBV5-5, the J gene TRBJ1-5; tentatively, D is TRBD1 (5 bases). V was trimmed by 0 bases and J by 13 bases, leaving 11 bases between them. This CDR3 is built from 12 residues. Per the germline V gene, CDR1 is SGHKS and CDR2 is YYEKEE (reference sequence). The DNA for the CDR3 is TGTGCCAGCAGCTTGGAACAGGAGCAGCAGCATTTT. Translating it yields CASSLEQEQQHF.

This clonotype is termed medium-sized. This beta chain came through as a stray read in a library set up for alpha chains, and its size says little. The chain combines TRBV10-3 with TRBJ1-2, with unresolved D. Germline values: CDR1 ENHRY, CDR2 SYGVKD. CDR3 length equals 11 residues. V was trimmed by 0 bases and J by 9 bases, leaving 5 bases between them. CDR3: CAISESASYTF. DNA of the CDR3: TGTGCCATCAGTGAGTCCGCGAGCTACACCTTC.

This clonotype counts as medium-sized. This beta chain slipped into a library made for alpha chains as a stray read, so its size is not meaningful. The V and J genes are TRBV20-1 and TRBJ2-7; D gene ambiguous. The CDR3 contains 11 residues. CDR1 and CDR2 (germline): DFQATT, SNEGSKA (reference sequence). Trimming took off 2 bases at V and 4 bases at J, with 6 bases between the two ends. CDR3 loop: CSARTEYEQYF. The CDR3 bases are TGCAGTGCTAGAACGGAGTACGAGCAGTACTTC.

This clonotype is medium-sized in the sample. This beta chain represents an off-target read in a library built for alpha chains; its size is of limited meaning. The chain is built from TRBV3-1 and TRBJ1-5; D remains unclear. Between the trimmed V and J ends, which lost 1 base and 5 bases, there was a span of 6 bases. Germline-derived CDR1 and CDR2 are LGHDT and YNNKEL (reference sequence). The CDR3 is made up of 13 amino acids. CDR3 in amino acids: CASSQGMYQPQHF. CDR3 sequence (DNA): TGTGCCAGCAGCCAAGGGATGTATCAGCCCCAGCATTTT.

This clonotype qualifies as medium-sized (0.01 to 0.1%). The library was designed around alpha chains, so this beta chain is a stray read whose abundance carries little weight. The CDR3 DNA reads as TGCAGTGCTAGCCCAAGTACATCTTACAATGAGCAGTTCTTC. Its protein is CSASPSTSYNEQFF. The chain joins TRBV20-1 to TRBJ2-1, with D hard to call. The V gene lost 3 bases and the J gene lost 4 bases, with 13 bases spanning the gap. Germline V lookup: CDR1 DFQATT, CDR2 SNEGSKA (reference sequence). The CDR3 has 14 amino acids.

This clonotype was seen many times. This beta chain is an unintended read in a library built for alpha chains; its size means little. The chain recombines TRBV20-1 with TRBJ1-6; 7 nucleotides agree with TRBD1. V lost 6 bases, J lost 3 bases, and 5 bases stayed unmatched. Germline-derived CDR1 and CDR2 are DFQATT and SNEGSKA (reference sequence). The CDR3 covers 14 residues. The CDR3 protein is CSASRQGYNSPLHF. The CDR3, as DNA: TGCAGTGCGTCACGACAGGGCTATAATTCACCCCTCCACTTT.

This clonotype occurred a few times. Because this beta chain is a stray read in a library intended to capture alpha chains, its abundance should not be given much weight. CDR3 amino acids: CSARDPSGSSGNTIYF. CDR3 coding DNA: TGCAGTGCTAGAGATCCCAGCGGAAGCTCTGGAAACACCATATATTTT. This chain joins TRBV20-1 and TRBJ1-3; no definite D call. This CDR3 is 16 amino acids long. V was clipped by 0 bases and J by 0 bases, with 12 bases between them. The germline CDR1 and CDR2 sequences are DFQATT and SNEGSKA (reference sequence).